The rows below give T cell receptor beta chains drawn from one sample of a study of response to subunit inactivated influenza vaccine. From the RT-PCR reads, TCRdb called clonotypes with MiXCR, one entry per CDR3 protein. The sample lists about 780,000 distinct CDR3 sequences; approximately 17% were seen once. The sequenced sample was PBMCs from blood, obtained more than 4 days after vaccination. These receptors were taken from a man aged 50 to 60 who received an inactivated influenza vaccine. CDR3s include the opening cysteine and the closing phenylalanine or tryptophan. The order of the fields is V gene, D gene, J gene, clone size, CDR3 DNA, CDR3 protein. D genes are given only for firm matches. The size field is filled for only some rows; it gives once, few, many or a size class.

TRBV20-1	-	TRBJ2-7	few	TGCAGTGCTCCTCCCCCAGGGCGCATCAACTCCTACGAGCAGTACTTC	CSAPPPGRINSYEQYF
TRBV18	TRBD1	TRBJ2-5	few	TGTGCCAGCTCGTCGAACTCAGGGGGCCTGGAGACCCAGTACTTC	CASSSNSGGLETQYF
TRBV28	-	TRBJ1-4	many	TGTGCCAGCAGACCACAGGCAACTAATGAAAAACTGTTTTTT	CASRPQATNEKLFF
TRBV4-3	-	TRBJ1-1	many	TGCGCCAGCAGCCAAGACCCTGGGGGCAGGACCACTGAAGCTTTCTTT	CASSQDPGGRTTEAFF
TRBV4-3	TRBD2	TRBJ2-1	-	TGCGCCAGCAGCCAAGATGGCCAAACTAGCGGCCTCTACAATGAGCAGTTCTTC	CASSQDGQTSGLYNEQFF
TRBV20-1	-	TRBJ1-2	many	TGCAGTCCGAGACAGCCCTCTTATCACACCTTC	CSPRQPSYHTF
TRBV4-3	-	TRBJ2-3	-	TGCGCCAGCAGCCACGTGGGACCAAAACACACCGATACGCAGTATTTT	CASSHVGPKHTDTQYF
TRBV15	-	TRBJ2-3	-	TGTGCCACCAGCAGAGATCGGGGCGGACGCACAGATACGAAGTATTTT	CATSRDRGGRTDTKYF
TRBV28	-	TRBJ1-5	-	TGTGCCAGCAGGATTCCCGGGGGCAATCAGCCCCAGCATTTT	CASRIPGGNQPQHF
TRBV7-2	-	TRBJ2-2	-	TGTGCCAGCAGCTCCCTCCCGAACACCGGGGAGCTGTTTTTT	CASSSLPNTGELFF
TRBV27	-	TRBJ2-1	few	TGTGCCAGCAGTTTATCGCGGCTCCCGGGTGATGAGCAGTTCTTC	CASSLSRLPGDEQFF
TRBV20-1	TRBD1	TRBJ1-1	few	TGCAGTGCTTTGGACAGGGCCACTGAAGCTTTCTTT	CSALDRATEAFF
TRBV7-6	-	TRBJ2-7	few	TGTGCCAGCAGCTTAGGGGGGGACAGCTCCTACGAGCAGTACTTC	CASSLGGDSSYEQYF
TRBV20-1	TRBD2	TRBJ2-1	few	TGCAGTGCTAGAGATCTCTCCGGGAGGGTCTCCTACAATGAGCAGTTCTTC	CSARDLSGRVSYNEQFF
TRBV12-3/TRBV12-4	-	TRBJ2-2	few	TGTGCCAGCAGTTTCGGCAGGGTTGGCGGGGAGCTGTTTTTT	CASSFGRVGGELFF
TRBV20-1	TRBD1	TRBJ2-5	-	TGCAGTGCTTTGAAACAGGGGGAGACCCAGTACTTC	CSALKQGETQYF
TRBV29-1	-	TRBJ2-2	many	TGCAGCGCCATACCGCGGGACAGAGGGAACACCGGGGAGCTGTTTTTT	CSAIPRDRGNTGELFF
TRBV28	-	TRBJ2-5	many	TGTGCCAGCAGTCCCTTTTTTAGGATCAGGCGCCAAGAGACCCAGTACTTC	CASSPFFRIRRQETQYF
TRBV10-3	TRBD1	TRBJ2-7	-	TGTGCCATCAGTACCGGGACAGGGTTCTACGAGCAGTACTTC	CAISTGTGFYEQYF
TRBV4-2	-	TRBJ2-7	-	TGTGCCAGCAGCCAAGATGGGGACCCGAACTACGAGCAGTACTTC	CASSQDGDPNYEQYF
TRBV7-2	-	TRBJ2-7	-	TGTGCCAGCAGCCTTAGCGCCTTCGTCTCCTACGAGCAGTACTTC	CASSLSAFVSYEQYF
TRBV20-1	-	TRBJ2-3	few	TGCAGTGCTAGTTACGGGGGGCGCACAGATACGCAGTATTTT	CSASYGGRTDTQYF
TRBV7-8	TRBD2	TRBJ2-7	-	TGTGCCAGCAGCTTAGGGGGACTAGGAGGCTACGAGCAGTACTTC	CASSLGGLGGYEQYF
TRBV4-3	TRBD2	TRBJ2-1	few	TGCGCCAGCAGCCAAGATCCCCTAGCGGGAGTGGGCGATGAGCAGTTCTTC	CASSQDPLAGVGDEQFF
TRBV5-1	TRBD1	TRBJ1-2	few	TGCGCCAGCAGCTACGACAGGGGGCCCAGCTATGGCTACACCTTC	CASSYDRGPSYGYTF
TRBV11-1	-	TRBJ2-1	few	TGTGCCAGCAGCCTCCGGGATGGCAGGGGTGCCCCAACCAGCTCCTACAATGAGCAGTTCTTC	CASSLRDGRGAPTSSYNEQFF
TRBV20-1	-	TRBJ1-1	few	TGCAGTGCTAGGGAACAGGAAGTCACTGAAGCTTTCTTT	CSAREQEVTEAFF
TRBV10-3	-	TRBJ1-1	-	TGTGCCATCAGCGCGAAGGGCTCGACTGAAGCTTTCTTT	CAISAKGSTEAFF
TRBV13	-	TRBJ2-3	many	TGTGCCAGCAGCTTACGGCTAGAAACAGATACGCAGTATTTT	CASSLRLETDTQYF
TRBV2	-	TRBJ1-2	few	TGTGCCAGCAGTGAAGGGCAGGGAAGTAACTATGGCTACACCTTC	CASSEGQGSNYGYTF
TRBV20-1	-	TRBJ2-7	-	TGCAGTGCTACCATGGGGCGGCCCTACGAGCAGTACTTC	CSATMGRPYEQYF
TRBV6-1	-	TRBJ2-7	few	TGTGCCAGCAGGGGGACACTCGCCTACGAGCAGTACTTC	CASRGTLAYEQYF
TRBV4-1	TRBD2	TRBJ2-2	few	TGCGCCAGCAGCCAAGTTCTAGCGGGGAACACCGGGGAGCTGTTTTTT	CASSQVLAGNTGELFF
TRBV7-9	-	TRBJ2-3	few	TGTGCCAGCAGCAGAACAGGGTATGCAGATACGCAGTATTTT	CASSRTGYADTQYF
TRBV7-2	TRBD1	TRBJ1-2	-	TGTGCCAGCAGCCTAAATCGGGGACAGGGTGGAGGCTACACCTTC	CASSLNRGQGGGYTF
TRBV5-6	-	TRBJ2-3	few	TGTGCCAGCAGCGGGGGGGACAACCTTCGCACAGATACGCAGTATTTT	CASSGGDNLRTDTQYF
TRBV15	-	TRBJ2-7	-	TGTGCCACCAGCAGACGTGCTTCATCGTCCTACGAGCAGTACTTC	CATSRRASSSYEQYF
TRBV5-5	-	TRBJ2-3	few	TGTGCCAGCAGCTTGTTAGGGGGTTCGGGTATAGATACGCAGTATTTT	CASSLLGGSGIDTQYF
TRBV7-9	TRBD1	TRBJ2-7	-	TGTGCCAGCAGGGGGACAGGGGGTAGCCACGAGCAGTACTTC	CASRGTGGSHEQYF
TRBV2	TRBD1	TRBJ1-4	-	TGTGCCAGCAGTTCGGGGACAGGGGGAAGGATGTTTTTT	CASSSGTGGRMFF
TRBV27	-	TRBJ1-6	many	TGTGCCAGCAGCCCTAGGCGGGGTGGGTCACCCCTCCACTTT	CASSPRRGGSPLHF
TRBV7-3	-	TRBJ2-1	few	TGTGCCAGCACCTACAATGAGCAGTTCTTC	CASTYNEQFF
TRBV7-2	-	TRBJ2-5	few	TGTGCCAGCAGCTCCGGGTCAAGGGAGACCCAGTACTTC	CASSSGSRETQYF
TRBV7-2	TRBD2	TRBJ2-7	few	TGTGCCAGCAGCATAACCGGGACTAGCGCCGCCTACGAGCAGTACTTC	CASSITGTSAAYEQYF
TRBV12-3/TRBV12-4	-	TRBJ1-4	-	TGTGCCAGCAGTGGGACTGCTGAGGGTGAAAAACTGTTTTTT	CASSGTAEGEKLFF
TRBV20-1	-	TRBJ2-1	many	TGCAGTGCTAGTTTAAGCGTGCCCCGCTCCTACAATGAGCAGTTCTTC	CSASLSVPRSYNEQFF